The entry below describes one TCR beta chain. Its antigen is not identified. The entry originates in a study of cytomegalovirus exposure and HLA in healthy donors. Study background: The approximately 100 million unique TCR beta sequences, from roughly 170 million T cells, were found by an earlier analysis. Study-wide findings and caveats: TRBV6-2, TRBV6-3 and some other V segments were excluded as indistinguishable.

The germline V gene encodes CDR1 SEHNR and CDR2 FQNEAQ (reference sequence). V gave up 11 bases and J gave up 0 bases, with 14 bases separating them. The CDR3 is made up of 14 amino acids. The PCR was carried out with 60 Vbeta primers and 13 Jbeta primers. Sequencing was performed with immunoSEQ multiplex PCR; in TCRdb, only in-frame clones are kept and a portion is missing. This sample has about 140,000 clones, with just under 80% found just once. The specimen sequenced was PBMCs. The chain joins TRBV7-9 to TRBJ1-3; possibly TRBD1 for D (5 bases). The source is a man aged 25-45 years in good health and CMV-seronegative. The CDR3 DNA reads TGTGCCGGAATGGGACTGACCTCTGGAAACACCATATATTTT. This encodes CAGMGLTSGNTIYF.